This TCR beta chain emerged from a study of beta chain features in type 1 diabetes. Overall study findings and caveats: TCRB CDR3s were moderately but significantly shorter in Type 1 diabetes patients in all four CD4+ subsets.

The isolated RNA, all of it, was reverse transcribed, so expressed TCRB transcripts were what got sequenced. Data came from immunoSEQ multiplex PCR; TCRdb stores just in-frame clones and leaves some out. There are hundreds of thousands of clones in the sample; around 15% occur only once, and 0.03% to 0.045% lies in the top ten. Worth noting for this clone: The antigen is unknown.

Sequencing used naive CD4+ T cells from blood. The sequence was collected from a man younger than 35 with type 1 diabetes.

CDR3 nucleotides: TGTGCCAGCAGCGTAGAGCCCCAGGGCCCCTACGAGCAGTACTTC. This sequence encodes CASSVEPQGPYEQYF. This sequence joins TRBV9 and TRBJ2-7; weak D call: TRBD1 (5 bases). In germline, CDR1 is SGDLS, CDR2 YYNGEE. V lost 0 bases to trimming and J lost 2 bases, with 12 bases between them. The CDR3 is made up of 15 amino acids. The variable domain in full, completed from reference TRBV9 and TRBJ2-7, reads DSGVTQTPKHLITATGQRVTLRCSPRSGDLSVYWYQQSLDQGLQFLIQYYNGEERAKGNILERFSAQQFPDLHSELNLSSLELGDSALYFCASSVEPQGPYEQYFGPGTRLTVT.